This T cell receptor beta chain was found in a study of blood T cell repertoires in COVID-19. Study background: The samples span acute and convalescent COVID-19 from the United States, Italy and Spain. T cells, B-cell-depleted T cells, or PBMCs supplied cDNA or gDNA.

As handled by the study authors: Amplification of reference gene primers provided the estimated nucleated cell counts. Sequencing used immunoSEQ multiplex PCR; TCRdb keeps in-frame clones, though not all of them. That table furnishes V, J and clone size, whereas the DNA furnished D and trimming. Of roughly 86,000 clones listed, around 80% are singletons. This CDR3 spans 17 amino acids. V gave up 0 bases and J gave up 7 bases, with 21 bases separating them. Germline CDR1 is SEHNR and CDR2 is FQNEAQ (reference sequence). The sample consisted of peripheral blood. This receptor was taken from a man aged 50 or older who had recovered from COVID-19. This chain uses TRBV7-9 with TRBJ1-2, with D maybe TRBD1 (5 bases). CDR3 amino acids: CASSLAAPRGAPGGYTF. In DNA form, the CDR3 reads TGTGCCAGCAGCTTAGCGGCCCCAAGGGGTGCCCCCGGTGGCTACACCTTC.